The sequence of this T cell receptor beta chain was determined in a study of regulatory T cells in long-lasting Graves disease. This clonotype was observed at least ten times. CDR1 MDHEN and CDR2 SYDVKM come from the germline V gene. The germline V and J ends were trimmed by 5 bases and 4 bases, with 12 bases remaining between them. This CDR3 is built from 14 residues. CDR3-region Arm-PCR and iRepertoire HTBI primers produced the TCR beta libraries. From the multiplex PCR reads, TCRdb called clonotypes with MiXCR, one entry per CDR3 protein. Counted here are over 500,000 distinct CDR3 sequences, approximately 15% occurring once; the ten biggest clones make up approximately 18%. The time point here: newly diagnosed GD, antithyroid drugs for less than 3 months. PBMC RNA was the source of the TCR library. These data were also reused for a study on T cells in Graves' hyperthyroidism and ophthalmopathy. That source notes: Graves' hyperthyroidism was deemed stable absent ophthalmopathy progression within 18 months.

The input for sequencing was peripheral blood mononuclear cells (PBMCs), taken at new diagnosis, from a patient treated with antithyroid drugs. The V call is TRBV28, the J call TRBJ1-3; unclear D gene. This sequence was found in a woman aged 25 to 45 with Graves disease. The CDR3 loop is CASSASLPGNTIYF. The DNA for the CDR3 is TGTGCCAGCAGTGCCTCGCTCCCCGGAAACACCATATATTTT.